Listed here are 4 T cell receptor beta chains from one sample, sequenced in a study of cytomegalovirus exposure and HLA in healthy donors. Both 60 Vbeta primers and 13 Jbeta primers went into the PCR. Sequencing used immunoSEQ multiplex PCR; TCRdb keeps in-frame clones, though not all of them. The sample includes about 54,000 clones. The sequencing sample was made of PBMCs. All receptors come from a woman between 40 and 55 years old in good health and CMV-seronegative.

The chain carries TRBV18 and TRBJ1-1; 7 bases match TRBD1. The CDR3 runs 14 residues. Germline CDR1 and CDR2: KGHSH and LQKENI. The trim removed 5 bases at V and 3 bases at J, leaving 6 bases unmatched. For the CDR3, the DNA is TGTGCCAGCTCATCGACAGGGAAGGACACTGAAGCTTTCTTT. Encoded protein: CASSSTGKDTEAFF.

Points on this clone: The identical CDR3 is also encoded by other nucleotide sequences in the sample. Written as DNA, the CDR3 is TGTGCCAGCAGCCAAGCACTAGCGGGGCCGTACGAGCAGTACTTC. This translates into CASSQALAGPYEQYF. The chain combines TRBV4-2 with TRBJ2-7; 10 positions agree with TRBD2. CDR1 is LGHNA, CDR2 YNFKEQ, per germline. The ends lost 1 base at V and 4 bases at J; junction bases unmatched: 4. This CDR3 region has 15 residues.

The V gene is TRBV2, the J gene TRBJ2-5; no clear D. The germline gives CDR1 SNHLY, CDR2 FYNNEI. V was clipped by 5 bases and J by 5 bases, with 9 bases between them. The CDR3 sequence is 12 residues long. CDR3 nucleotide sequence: TGTGCCAGCAGTTTGCTGCGGGAGACCCAGTACTTC. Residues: CASSLLRETQYF.

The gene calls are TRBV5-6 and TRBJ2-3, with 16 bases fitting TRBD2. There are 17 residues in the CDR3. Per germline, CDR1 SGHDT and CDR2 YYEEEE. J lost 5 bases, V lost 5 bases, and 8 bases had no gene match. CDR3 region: CASRTPGLAGGGDTQYF. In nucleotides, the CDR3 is TGTGCCAGCAGGACCCCGGGACTAGCGGGAGGGGGAGATACGCAGTATTTT.